The sequence of this TCR beta chain was determined in a study of cytomegalovirus exposure and HLA in healthy donors. PCR primers comprised 60 Vbeta and 13 Jbeta primers. Profiling relied on immunoSEQ multiplex PCR, and the TCRdb table lists in-frame clones only, not all of them. Seen here are more than 200,000 clones, about 83% observed once, and the top ten hold 15% to 19%. The CDR3 runs to 16 residues. The V segment lost 3 bases and the J segment 4 bases; nucleotides outside the gene matches: 7. CDR1 is SGDLS, CDR2 YYNGEE, per germline. The source is a man aged 40-49 years in good health and CMV-seronegative. V is TRBV9 and J is TRBJ1-6; TRBD1 matches at 7 bases. The sample was PBMCs. CDR3 protein: CASSGHRGDYNSPLHF. In DNA form, the CDR3 reads TGTGCCAGCAGCGGACACAGGGGCGATTATAATTCACCCCTCCACTTT.